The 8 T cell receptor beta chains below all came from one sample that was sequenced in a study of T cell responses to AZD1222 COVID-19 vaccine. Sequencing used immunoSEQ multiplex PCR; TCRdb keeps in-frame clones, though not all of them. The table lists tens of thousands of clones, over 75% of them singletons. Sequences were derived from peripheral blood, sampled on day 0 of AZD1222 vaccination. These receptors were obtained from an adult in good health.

Here the CDR3 reads CASSLRNEQYF. The CDR3 DNA reads as TGTGCCAGCAGCCTGAGGAACGAGCAGTACTTC. The gene calls are TRBV11-1 and TRBJ2-7; D is unclear. V was cut by 5 bases and J by 5 bases, with 7 bases left in between. From germline, CDR1 is SGHAT and CDR2 FQDESV (reference sequence). CDR3 length: 11 amino acids.

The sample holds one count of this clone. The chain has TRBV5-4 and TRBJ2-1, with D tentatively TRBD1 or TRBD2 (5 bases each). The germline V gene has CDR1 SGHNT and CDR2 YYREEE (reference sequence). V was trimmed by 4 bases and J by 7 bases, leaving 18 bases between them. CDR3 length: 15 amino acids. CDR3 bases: TGTGCCAGCAGCCTCAGGGAGACAGTGAGGAATGAGCAGTTCTTC. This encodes CASSLRETVRNEQFF.

CDR3 sequence (DNA): TGTGCCAGCGGCGTAGTAGCGGGGGCCTACAATGAGCAGTTCTTC. Residues: CASGVVAGAYNEQFF. This chain joins TRBV27 and TRBJ2-1; 9 bases line up with TRBD2. Germline values: CDR1 MNHEY, CDR2 SMNVEV (reference sequence). Trimming at V came to 8 bases and at J to 2 bases, leaving 7 bases not matched to a gene. The CDR3 covers 15 residues.

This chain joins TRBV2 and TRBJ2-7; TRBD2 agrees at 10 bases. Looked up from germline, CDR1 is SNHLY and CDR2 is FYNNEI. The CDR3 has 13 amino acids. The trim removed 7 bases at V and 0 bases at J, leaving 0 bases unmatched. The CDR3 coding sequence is TGTGCCAGCACTAGCGGGAGCTCCTACGAGCAGTACTTC. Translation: CASTSGSSYEQYF.

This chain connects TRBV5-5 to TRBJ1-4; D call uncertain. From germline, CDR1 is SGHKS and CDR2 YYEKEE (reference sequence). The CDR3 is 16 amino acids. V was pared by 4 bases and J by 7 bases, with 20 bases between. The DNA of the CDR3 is TGTGCCAGCAGCCGGACCGTTCACTCTAATGGTGAAAAACTGTTTTTT. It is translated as CASSRTVHSNGEKLFF.

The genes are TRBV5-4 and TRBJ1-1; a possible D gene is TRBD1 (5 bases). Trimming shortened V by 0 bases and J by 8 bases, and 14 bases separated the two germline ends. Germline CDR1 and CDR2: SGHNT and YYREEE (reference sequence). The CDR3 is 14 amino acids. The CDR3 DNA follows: TGTGCCAGCAGCTTGGCAGGGAGGGACGCCGAAGCTTTCTTT. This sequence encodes CASSLAGRDAEAFF.

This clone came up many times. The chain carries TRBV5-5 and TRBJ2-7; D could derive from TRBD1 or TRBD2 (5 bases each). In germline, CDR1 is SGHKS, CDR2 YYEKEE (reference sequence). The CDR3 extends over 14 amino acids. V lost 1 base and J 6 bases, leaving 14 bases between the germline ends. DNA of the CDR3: TGTGCCAGCAGCTTGACCGGGACCGTGGCCGAGCAGTACTTC. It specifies CASSLTGTVAEQYF.

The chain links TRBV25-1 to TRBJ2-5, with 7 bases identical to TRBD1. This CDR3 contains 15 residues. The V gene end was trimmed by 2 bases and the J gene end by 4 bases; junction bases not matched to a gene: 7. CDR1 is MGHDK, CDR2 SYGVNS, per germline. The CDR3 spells CASSESRQGSETQYF. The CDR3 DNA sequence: TGTGCCAGCAGTGAAAGCAGACAGGGTTCAGAGACCCAGTACTTC.